This T cell receptor (beta chain) was recorded in a study of T cell responses to AZD1222 COVID-19 vaccine. Study-level findings and limits: Among the donors, most were white British and more were female, and clonal diversity was possibly underestimated.

The CDR3 has 15 amino acids. The germline V gene encodes CDR1 SQVTM and CDR2 ANQGSEA. V was shortened by 2 bases and J by 5 bases, with 18 bases between the two germline ends. TCRdb's copy holds only in-frame clones and misses some; the assay was immunoSEQ multiplex PCR. Among roughly 120,000 clones listed, around 85% were seen once. Details on this clone: Its antigen is not known.

The TCR comes from an adult in good health. The specimen comprised peripheral blood, sampled on day 0 of AZD1222 vaccination. V usage is TRBV29-1 and J usage is TRBJ2-5; tentative D call: TRBD2 (5 bases). The CDR3 DNA follows: TGCAGCGTTGAATACCTAGCCCGGGTTTGGGAGACCCAGTACTTC. It encodes CSVEYLARVWETQYF. Using reference TRBV29-1 and TRBJ2-5 for the parts outside the CDR3, the full variable domain is SAVISQKPSRDICQRGTSLTIQCQVDSQVTMMFWYRQQPGQSLTLIATANQGSEATYESGFVIDKFPISRPNLTFSTLTVSNMSPEDSSIYLCSVEYLARVWETQYFGPGTRLLVL.